A selection of T cell receptor beta chains follows, all from one sample in a study of T cell repertoires in cytomegalovirus infection. MiXCR was run by TCRdb on the reads, yielding one entry per CDR3 protein. The data show fewer than 70,000 distinct CDR3 sequences, 25% to 30% seen once. The antigens of these receptors remain unknown. The sequenced sample was CD8+ T cells from cultured PBMCs, obtained from culture after CMV antigen stimulation. These receptors came from a human donor in good health (CMV status not recorded). Some clones in this sample may be carry-over from other donors' samples. CDR3s include the opening cysteine and the closing phenylalanine or tryptophan. The order of the fields is CDR3 protein, CDR3 DNA, CDR3 length, clone size, V gene, J gene, D gene. D genes are given only for firm matches. A row's size may be missing; if present it is once, few, many or a size class.

CDR3: CSVEDPEGGPSYEQYF
DNA: TGCAGCGTTGAAGATCCTGAGGGAGGGCCCTCCTACGAGCAGTACTTC
length: 16
size: -
V: TRBV29-1
J: TRBJ2-7
D: TRBD2

CDR3: CASSSNDRSAFF
DNA: TGTGCCAGCAGTTCCAATGACAGATCCGCTTTCTTT
length: 12
size: -
V: TRBV12-3/TRBV12-4
J: TRBJ1-1
D: -

CDR3: CTSSQDETDSYNEQFF
DNA: TGTACCAGCAGCCAAGATGAGACGGATTCCTACAATGAGCAGTTCTTC
length: 16
size: -
V: TRBV14
J: TRBJ2-1
D: -

CDR3: CASSLAASGSTDTQYF
DNA: TGTGCCAGCAGCTTAGCGGCTAGCGGGAGCACAGATACGCAGTATTTT
length: 16
size: many
V: TRBV7-2
J: TRBJ2-3
D: TRBD2

CDR3: CASSPQRGGQPQHF
DNA: TGTGCCAGCTCACCACAACGGGGGGGGCAGCCCCAGCATTTT
length: 14
size: -
V: TRBV18
J: TRBJ1-5
D: -

CDR3: CASSDRGGSYEQYF
DNA: TGCGCCAGCAGTGACCGAGGGGGGTCCTACGAGCAGTACTTC
length: 14
size: many
V: TRBV10-2
J: TRBJ2-7
D: -

CDR3: CASSPRGGGVNEQFF
DNA: TGTGCCAGCAGCCCTCGCGGGGGGGGGGTCAATGAGCAGTTCTTC
length: 15
size: many
V: TRBV7-2
J: TRBJ2-1
D: TRBD2

CDR3: CASSVALASTDTQYF
DNA: TGTGCCAGCAGCGTAGCCCTGGCTAGCACAGATACGCAGTATTTT
length: 15
size: -
V: TRBV9
J: TRBJ2-3
D: -

CDR3: CASSYRGSNQPQHF
DNA: TGTGCCAGTAGTTACAGGGGAAGCAATCAGCCCCAGCATTTT
length: 14
size: -
V: TRBV19
J: TRBJ1-5
D: TRBD1

CDR3: CASSLTIRTATNEKLFF
DNA: TGTGCCAGCAGTTTAACAATCAGGACGGCAACTAATGAAAAACTGTTTTTT
length: 17
size: few
V: TRBV28
J: TRBJ1-4
D: -

CDR3: CASSFGDTQYF
DNA: TGTGCCAGCAGTTTCGGAGATACGCAGTATTTT
length: 11
size: -
V: TRBV12-3/TRBV12-4
J: TRBJ2-3
D: -

CDR3: CASSQSGGQGYEQYF
DNA: TGCGCCAGCAGCCAATCGGGGGGACAGGGGTACGAGCAGTACTTC
length: 15
size: -
V: TRBV4-1
J: TRBJ2-7
D: TRBD1

CDR3: CASSYSDNEKLFF
DNA: TGTGCCAGCAGTTACTCGGACAATGAAAAACTGTTTTTT
length: 13
size: -
V: TRBV6-2/TRBV6-3
J: TRBJ1-4
D: -

CDR3: CASSERDRGRYF
DNA: TGTGCCAGCAGTGAAAGGGACAGGGGAAGGTATTTT
length: 12
size: -
V: TRBV2
J: TRBJ2-3
D: TRBD1

CDR3: CASSRPAGGLTNEQFF
DNA: TGTGCCAGCAGCCGACCAGCGGGGGGGCTCACCAATGAGCAGTTCTTC
length: 16
size: few
V: TRBV28
J: TRBJ2-1
D: TRBD2

CDR3: CASSLPPSAPGGELFF
DNA: TGTGCCAGCAGCTTACCTCCGTCGGCGCCGGGCGGGGAGCTGTTTTTT
length: 16
size: few
V: TRBV7-9
J: TRBJ2-2
D: -

CDR3: CASSLEGINEQYF
DNA: TGTGCCAGCAGTTTAGAGGGAATTAACGAGCAGTACTTC
length: 13
size: medium-sized
V: TRBV27
J: TRBJ2-7
D: -

CDR3: CATGKRQGPVSSGNTIYF
DNA: TGTGCCACCGGAAAGCGGCAGGGACCCGTAAGCTCTGGAAACACCATATATTTT
length: 18
size: -
V: TRBV19
J: TRBJ1-3
D: -

CDR3: CSATGSPSSGANVLTF
DNA: TGCAGTGCTACTGGCAGTCCAAGCTCTGGGGCCAACGTCCTGACTTTC
length: 16
size: many
V: TRBV20-1
J: TRBJ2-6
D: -

CDR3: CASSAGTGASPLHF
DNA: TGTGCCAGCAGCGCCGGGACAGGGGCATCACCCCTCCACTTT
length: 14
size: -
V: TRBV9
J: TRBJ1-6
D: TRBD1

CDR3: CASSQGGRVQETQYF
DNA: TGTGCCAGCAGCCAGGGCGGGCGAGTGCAAGAGACCCAGTACTTC
length: 15
size: many
V: TRBV7-6
J: TRBJ2-5
D: -

CDR3: CASSRPAGEETQYF
DNA: TGTGCCAGCAGCCGACCAGCGGGCGAGGAGACCCAGTACTTC
length: 14
size: -
V: TRBV12-3/TRBV12-4
J: TRBJ2-5
D: -

CDR3: CASSPTGTGVVYEQYF
DNA: TGTGCCAGCAGTCCGACCGGGACAGGGGTCGTCTACGAGCAGTACTTC
length: 16
size: few
V: TRBV28
J: TRBJ2-7
D: TRBD1

CDR3: CASSQEGTGANLYEQYF
DNA: TGTGCCAGCAGCCAAGAAGGAACAGGGGCCAATTTATACGAGCAGTACTTC
length: 17
size: few
V: TRBV4-2
J: TRBJ2-7
D: TRBD1

CDR3: CATSDARNTGELFF
DNA: TGTGCCACCAGTGATGCCAGGAACACCGGGGAGCTGTTTTTT
length: 14
size: -
V: TRBV24-1
J: TRBJ2-2
D: -

CDR3: CASSFHRQGGNTEAFF
DNA: TGTGCCAGCAGTTTCCACAGACAGGGAGGGAACACTGAAGCTTTCTTT
length: 16
size: -
V: TRBV28
J: TRBJ1-1
D: TRBD1

CDR3: CASITGVQDTQYF
DNA: TGTGCCAGCATTACTGGGGTTCAGGATACGCAGTATTTT
length: 13
size: few
V: TRBV7-9
J: TRBJ2-3
D: -

CDR3: CASRARPDEKLFF
DNA: TGTGCCAGCAGAGCGAGGCCGGATGAAAAACTGTTTTTT
length: 13
size: -
V: TRBV4-2
J: TRBJ1-4
D: -

CDR3: CATRPTGFSSGANVLTF
DNA: TGTGCCACCCGCCCGACGGGGTTTTCCTCTGGGGCCAACGTCCTGACTTTC
length: 17
size: -
V: TRBV7-9
J: TRBJ2-6
D: -

CDR3: CASSHWTGRTGELFF
DNA: TGTGCCAGCAGCCATTGGACAGGTCGCACCGGGGAGCTGTTTTTT
length: 15
size: -
V: TRBV3-1
J: TRBJ2-2
D: TRBD1

CDR3: CASSRRDLSGNTIYF
DNA: TGTGCCAGCAGCCGAAGGGATCTCTCTGGAAACACCATATATTTT
length: 15
size: many
V: TRBV7-4
J: TRBJ1-3
D: -

CDR3: CASSITWSSGGMGNNEQFF
DNA: TGTGCCAGCAGCATAACCTGGAGTAGCGGGGGGATGGGTAACAATGAGCAGTTCTTC
length: 19
size: few
V: TRBV7-9
J: TRBJ2-1
D: TRBD2

CDR3: CASSPRLGTGINEQFF
DNA: TGTGCCAGCTCACCACGACTCGGGACAGGGATCAATGAGCAGTTCTTC
length: 16
size: -
V: TRBV18
J: TRBJ2-1
D: TRBD1

CDR3: CASSSRTGNNEQFF
DNA: TGTGCCAGCAGCTCCCGGACGGGCAACAATGAGCAGTTCTTC
length: 14
size: -
V: TRBV7-6
J: TRBJ2-1
D: -

CDR3: CASGTRDLGRGYTF
DNA: TGTGCCAGCGGAACTAGGGACTTAGGTAGGGGCTACACCTTC
length: 14
size: once
V: TRBV5-3
J: TRBJ1-2
D: -

CDR3: CASSQDPLAGDSYEQYF
DNA: TGTGCCAGCAGCCAAGATCCCCTAGCGGGGGACTCCTACGAGCAGTACTTC
length: 17
size: -
V: TRBV3-1
J: TRBJ2-7
D: TRBD2

CDR3: CASSSQPNEKLFF
DNA: TGTGCCAGCAGCTCCCAGCCAAATGAAAAACTGTTTTTT
length: 13
size: many
V: TRBV7-3
J: TRBJ1-4
D: -

CDR3: CASSQGATIYNEQFF
DNA: TGCGCCAGCAGCCAAGGGGCTACTATTTACAATGAGCAGTTCTTC
length: 15
size: few
V: TRBV4-1
J: TRBJ2-1
D: -

CDR3: CSARGDSPGSEQFF
DNA: TGCAGTGCTAGAGGGGACTCACCTGGGAGTGAGCAGTTCTTC
length: 14
size: -
V: TRBV20-1
J: TRBJ2-1
D: -

CDR3: CASSLDRGQGETQYF
DNA: TGTGCCAGCAGCTTAGACAGGGGGCAAGGGGAGACCCAGTACTTC
length: 15
size: -
V: TRBV11-2
J: TRBJ2-5
D: TRBD1

CDR3: CATSMGGGVDEQFF
DNA: TGTGCCACCAGCATGGGCGGGGGGGTTGATGAGCAGTTCTTC
length: 14
size: few
V: TRBV24-1
J: TRBJ2-1
D: TRBD2